This T cell receptor (beta chain) appears in the sequencing data of a study of T cell responses to AZD1222 COVID-19 vaccine. V lost 3 bases and J 8 bases, leaving 17 bases between the germline ends. This CDR3 contains 14 residues. In germline, CDR1 is SGHNT, CDR2 YYREEE (reference sequence). Assay used: immunoSEQ multiplex PCR; TCRdb lists only in-frame clones, some missing. This table holds 80,000 or so clones, 92% found once. The chain combines TRBV5-4 with TRBJ1-2; perhaps TRBD1 as D (5 bases). The receptor was derived from an adult who received the AZD1222 COVID-19 vaccine. Sequences were derived from peripheral blood, sampled 28 days after the second AZD1222 dose. The CDR3 sequence: CASSSAGGLEGYTF. The CDR3 DNA reads as TGTGCCAGCAGCTCCGCCGGGGGTCTTGAAGGCTACACCTTC.